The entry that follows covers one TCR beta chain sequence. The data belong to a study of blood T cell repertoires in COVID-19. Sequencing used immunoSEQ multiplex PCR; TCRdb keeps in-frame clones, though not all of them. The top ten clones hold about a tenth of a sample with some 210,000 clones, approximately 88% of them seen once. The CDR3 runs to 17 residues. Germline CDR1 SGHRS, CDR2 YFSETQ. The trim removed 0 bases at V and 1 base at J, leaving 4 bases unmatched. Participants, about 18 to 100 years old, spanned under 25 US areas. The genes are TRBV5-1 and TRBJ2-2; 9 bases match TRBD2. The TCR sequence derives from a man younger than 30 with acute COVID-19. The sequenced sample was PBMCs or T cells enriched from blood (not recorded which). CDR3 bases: TGCGCCAGCAGCTTGGGACTAGCGGACCTGAACACCGGGGAGCTGTTTTTT. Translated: CASSLGLADLNTGELFF.